A selection of T cell receptor beta chains follows, all from one sample in a study of blood T cell repertoires in COVID-19. Assay: immunoSEQ multiplex PCR; the TCRdb copy retains only in-frame clones and omits some. The data show over 65,000 clones, more than 75% seen once. Sequencing used peripheral blood. All receptors come from a woman aged 55 to 70 with acute or convalescent COVID-19. Each CDR3 is given with its conserved first and last residue. D genes are given only for firm matches. The listing skips clone size in some rows; elsewhere it reads once, few, many or a size class.

CDR3 protein: CSASIGGRETQYF; CDR3 DNA: TGCAGTGCTAGTATAGGGGGTCGAGAGACCCAGTACTTC; D gene: NA; J gene: TRBJ2-5; CDR3 length: 13; V gene: TRBV20-1; clone size: NA
CDR3 protein: CASSGGEGNEQFF; CDR3 DNA: TGTGCCAGCAGTGGCGGAGAAGGCAATGAGCAGTTCTTC; D gene: NA; J gene: TRBJ2-1; CDR3 length: 13; V gene: TRBV2; clone size: NA
CDR3 protein: CASSDSDGGNQPQHF; CDR3 DNA: TGTGCCAGCAGTGACTCGGACGGGGGCAATCAGCCCCAGCATTTT; D gene: NA; J gene: TRBJ1-5; CDR3 length: 15; V gene: TRBV2; clone size: NA
CDR3 protein: CASSQSPGDREHTEAFF; CDR3 DNA: TGTGCCAGTAGCCAATCCCCCGGGGACAGGGAGCACACTGAAGCTTTCTTT; D gene: TRBD1; J gene: TRBJ1-1; CDR3 length: 17; V gene: TRBV19; clone size: NA
CDR3 protein: CASELAGATDTQYF; CDR3 DNA: TGTGCCAGTGAACTAGCGGGAGCGACAGATACGCAGTATTTT; D gene: TRBD2; J gene: TRBJ2-3; CDR3 length: 14; V gene: TRBV19; clone size: NA
CDR3 protein: CASSLEGAGNQPQHF; CDR3 DNA: TGCGCCAGCAGCTTAGAGGGGGCGGGCAATCAGCCCCAGCATTTT; D gene: TRBD1; J gene: TRBJ1-5; CDR3 length: 15; V gene: TRBV5-1; clone size: once
CDR3 protein: CASSLVSTGKAFF; CDR3 DNA: TGTGCCAGCAGCTTAGTCTCGACAGGTAAAGCTTTCTTT; D gene: NA; J gene: TRBJ1-1; CDR3 length: 13; V gene: TRBV7-9; clone size: NA
CDR3 protein: CASSQTAGGQETQYF; CDR3 DNA: TGTGCCAGCAGCCAAACCGCGGGGGGCCAAGAGACCCAGTACTTC; D gene: TRBD2; J gene: TRBJ2-5; CDR3 length: 15; V gene: TRBV7-2; clone size: few
CDR3 protein: CASSQPGLEKLFF; CDR3 DNA: TGTGCCAGCTCCCAGCCAGGGTTGGAAAAACTGTTTTTT; D gene: NA; J gene: TRBJ1-4; CDR3 length: 13; V gene: TRBV18; clone size: NA
CDR3 protein: CASSLGLAGGLGFGSYNEQFF; CDR3 DNA: TGTGCCAGCAGCTTAGGGCTAGCGGGGGGGCTCGGGTTTGGATCCTACAATGAGCAGTTCTTC; D gene: TRBD2; J gene: TRBJ2-1; CDR3 length: 21; V gene: TRBV13; clone size: once
CDR3 protein: CASSPANGAYGYTF; CDR3 DNA: TGTGCCAGCAGCCCCGCCAATGGGGCCTATGGCTACACCTTC; D gene: NA; J gene: TRBJ1-2; CDR3 length: 14; V gene: TRBV9; clone size: NA
CDR3 protein: CASSYRGNQPQHF; CDR3 DNA: TGTGCCAGTAGCTACCGCGGCAATCAGCCCCAGCATTTT; D gene: NA; J gene: TRBJ1-5; CDR3 length: 13; V gene: TRBV19; clone size: NA
CDR3 protein: CASSPGSVFQPQHF; CDR3 DNA: TGTGCCAGCAGCCCCGGTAGTGTTTTTCAGCCCCAGCATTTT; D gene: NA; J gene: TRBJ1-5; CDR3 length: 14; V gene: TRBV2; clone size: NA
CDR3 protein: CASSQDPGTTDEQFF; CDR3 DNA: TGTGCCAGCAGCCAAGACCCCGGGACTACAGATGAGCAGTTCTTC; D gene: TRBD2; J gene: TRBJ2-1; CDR3 length: 15; V gene: TRBV4-2; clone size: NA
CDR3 protein: CASSRGQGLTEAFF; CDR3 DNA: TGTGCCAGCAGCAGGGGACAGGGTTTAACTGAAGCTTTCTTT; D gene: TRBD1; J gene: TRBJ1-1; CDR3 length: 14; V gene: TRBV7-9; clone size: NA
CDR3 protein: CASTSSREAGQGSLRNQPQHF; CDR3 DNA: TGTGCCAGCACCTCCTCGCGGGAGGCTGGCCAGGGGAGCTTACGGAATCAGCCCCAGCATTTT; D gene: NA; J gene: TRBJ1-5; CDR3 length: 21; V gene: TRBV6-6; clone size: once
CDR3 protein: CASKSGGTGFEKLFF; CDR3 DNA: TGTGCCAGCAAGTCGGGCGGGACAGGGTTTGAAAAACTGTTTTTT; D gene: TRBD1; J gene: TRBJ1-4; CDR3 length: 15; V gene: TRBV28; clone size: NA
CDR3 protein: CASSYSGTGSGNTIYF; CDR3 DNA: TGTGCCAGCAGTTATTCCGGGACAGGGTCTGGAAACACCATATATTTT; D gene: TRBD1; J gene: TRBJ1-3; CDR3 length: 16; V gene: TRBV6-5; clone size: NA